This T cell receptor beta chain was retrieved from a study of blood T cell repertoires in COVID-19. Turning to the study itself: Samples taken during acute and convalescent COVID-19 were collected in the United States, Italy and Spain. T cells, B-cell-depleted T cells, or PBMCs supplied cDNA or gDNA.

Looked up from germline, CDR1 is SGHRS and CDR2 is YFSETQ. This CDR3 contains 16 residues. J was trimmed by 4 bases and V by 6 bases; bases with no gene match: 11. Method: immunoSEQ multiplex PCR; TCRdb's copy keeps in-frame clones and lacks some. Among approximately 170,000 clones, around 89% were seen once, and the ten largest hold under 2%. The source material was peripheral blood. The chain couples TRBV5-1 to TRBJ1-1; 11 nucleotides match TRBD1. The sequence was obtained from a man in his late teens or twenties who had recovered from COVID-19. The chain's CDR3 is CASNSGQGAFSTEAFF. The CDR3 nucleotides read TGCGCCAGCAACTCCGGACAGGGGGCGTTTAGCACTGAAGCTTTCTTT.